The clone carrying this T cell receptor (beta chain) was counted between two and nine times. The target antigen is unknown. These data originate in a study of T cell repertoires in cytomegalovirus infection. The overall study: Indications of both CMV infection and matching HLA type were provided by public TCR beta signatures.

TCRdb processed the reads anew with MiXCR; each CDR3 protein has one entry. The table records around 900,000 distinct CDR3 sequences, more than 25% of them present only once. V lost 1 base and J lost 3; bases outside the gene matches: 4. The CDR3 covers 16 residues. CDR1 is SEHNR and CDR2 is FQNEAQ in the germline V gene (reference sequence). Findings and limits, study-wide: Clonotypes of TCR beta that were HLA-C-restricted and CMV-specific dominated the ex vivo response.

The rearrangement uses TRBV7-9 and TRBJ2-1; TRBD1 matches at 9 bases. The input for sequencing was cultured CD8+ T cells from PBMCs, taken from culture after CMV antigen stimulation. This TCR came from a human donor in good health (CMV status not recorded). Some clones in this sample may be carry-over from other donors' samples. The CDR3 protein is CASSLGGTGLYNEQFF. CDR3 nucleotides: TGTGCCAGCAGCTTAGGTGGGACAGGGCTCTACAATGAGCAGTTCTTC.